Each of the 19 T cell receptor beta chains below was sequenced from the same sample in a study of monozygotic twins with inflammatory bowel disease. TCRdb re-called the 5' RACE reads and gives one entry per CDR3 protein, without DNA. The sample data list around 380,000 distinct CDR3 sequences. Sequencing was performed on blood. The receptors come from a human donor with ulcerative colitis or Crohn's disease, or a healthy co-twin of an affected twin (not recorded which).

The V call is TRBV7-2, the J call TRBJ1-6; there is no DNA to check the TCRdb D call of TRBD1. Germline assignment: CDR1 SGHTA and CDR2 FQGNSA. The CDR3 sequence is 14 residues long. CDR3 amino acids: CASSSGQDNSPLHF.

The chain combines TRBV29-1 with TRBJ2-1; TCRdb returns TRBD2, unconfirmable since there is no DNA. The CDR3 spans 16 residues. The V gene's germline CDR1 is SQVTM and CDR2 ANQGSEA. The CDR3 protein is CSVEGGTLKTSNEQFF.

J is TRBJ2-3 and V is TRBV12-3 or TRBV12-4; TCRdb proposes TRBD1, but this gene call is untestable without DNA. There are 14 residues in the CDR3. The CDR3 loop is CASIFTGGTDTQYF.

The J gene is TRBJ1-1, the V gene TRBV6-5; TCRdb proposes TRBD1, but this gene call is untestable without DNA. Germline V lookup: CDR1 MNHEY, CDR2 SVGAGI. The CDR3 consists of 13 residues. The CDR3 spells CASSRGRGTEAFF.

This chain uses TRBV4-3 with TRBJ1-2; the D gene TCRdb calls, TRBD1, cannot be checked with no DNA. This CDR3 has 16 amino acids. The germline V gene has CDR1 LGHNA and CDR2 YSLEER. The CDR3 is CASSLSGTERSYGYTF.

The V and J genes are TRBV4-1 and TRBJ2-3; the TRBD1 assignment by TCRdb is unverifiable without DNA. The CDR3 length is 17 residues. The germline V gene has CDR1 MGHRA and CDR2 YSYEKL. CDR3 sequence: CASSPGDRGIKTDTQYF.

The J gene is TRBJ2-3, the V gene TRBV11-3; the TCRdb call, TRBD1, lacks DNA for checking. The CDR3 runs 15 residues. Germline V lookup: CDR1 SGHNT, CDR2 YENEEA. CDR3 loop: CASSRRTGHTDTQYF.

The rearrangement links TRBV10-2 to TRBJ2-1; TCRdb's D call, TRBD2, is unchecked because there is no DNA. This CDR3 has 13 amino acids. Germline CDR1 and CDR2: WSHSY and SAAADI. The CDR3 sequence: CASSGGIYNEQFF.

V and J are TRBV19 and TRBJ1-1. Germline V gene lookup returns CDR1 LNHDA and CDR2 SQIVND (reference sequence). CDR3 size: 13 residues. The CDR3 loop is CASSIGGNTEAFF. Drawing the rest from reference TRBV19 and TRBJ1-1, the complete variable domain is DGGITQSPKYLFRKEGQNVTLSCEQNLNHDAMYWYRQDPGQGLRLIYYSQIVNDFQKGDIAEGYSVSREKKESFPLTVTSAQKNPTAFYLCASSIGGNTEAFFGQGTRLTVV.

The chain couples TRBV7-7 to TRBJ2-5; as DNA is missing, the TRBD1 call by TCRdb cannot be tested. From germline, CDR1 is SSHAT and CDR2 FNYEAQ (reference sequence). The CDR3 sequence is 16 residues long. The CDR3 here is CASSLLGQGNGETQYF.

This chain uses TRBV5-5 with TRBJ1-1. The CDR3 loop spans 15 amino acids. Germline lookup yields CDR1 SGHKS and CDR2 YYEKEE (reference sequence). CDR3: CASSTWGLPNTEAFF.

The chain joins TRBV20-1 to TRBJ2-4. CDR1 and CDR2 from the germline V gene are DFQATT and SNEGSKA (reference sequence). The CDR3 covers 13 residues. CDR3 amino acids: CSARERAKNIQYF.

V usage is TRBV7-2 and J usage is TRBJ1-6; without DNA, the TCRdb call of TRBD1 cannot be checked. Germline-derived CDR1 and CDR2 are SGHTA and FQGNSA. The CDR3 loop spans 16 amino acids. The CDR3 sequence is CASSLKHRAANSPLHF.

This chain uses TRBV11-2 with TRBJ1-2. This CDR3 has 12 residues. CDR1 is SGHAT, CDR2 FQNNGV, per germline. The chain's CDR3 is CASSLGESGYTF.

The rearrangement uses TRBV2 and TRBJ2-7; the D call of TRBD2 rests on TCRdb alone, since no DNA is present to check it. CDR3 length: 17 residues. CDR1 and CDR2 from the germline V gene are SNHLY and FYNNEI. The CDR3: CASSEAATVGPRREQYF.

V is TRBV7-2 and J is TRBJ2-2; TCRdb proposes TRBD2, but this gene call is untestable without DNA. This CDR3 comprises 16 residues. Germline loops: CDR1 SGHTA, CDR2 FQGNSA. The chain's CDR3 is CASSLEAGPNTGELFF.

The genes are TRBV20-1 and TRBJ2-4; TCRdb indicates TRBD2, and absent DNA this call remains unverified. The germline CDR1 and CDR2 sequences are DFQATT and SNEGSKA (reference sequence). This CDR3 spans 23 amino acids. The CDR3 here is CSAPGGGEDVGLASSIAKNIQYF.

This chain connects TRBV7-9 to TRBJ1-4; the D call of TRBD1 rests on TCRdb alone, since no DNA is present to check it. This CDR3 region has 15 residues. Germline CDR1 reads SEHNR; CDR2 reads FQNEAQ (reference sequence). CDR3 in amino acids: CASSPRPGGSEKLFF.

J is TRBJ2-1 and V is TRBV5-1; TCRdb's D call, TRBD1, is unchecked because there is no DNA. The CDR3 has 13 residues. CDR1 is SGHRS and CDR2 is YFSETQ in the germline V gene. The CDR3 reads CASSRGQYGEQFF.